The rows below give T cell receptor beta chains drawn from one sample of a study of blood T cell repertoires in COVID-19. The protocol was immunoSEQ multiplex PCR, while the TCRdb copy is restricted to in-frame clones and leaves out a portion. In the table there are 200,000 to 250,000 clones, over 60% of which are singletons. The source material was peripheral blood. The receptors stem from a woman between 65 and 79 years old with acute or convalescent COVID-19. Both conserved end residues are part of each CDR3. A D gene is named only where the DNA matches it firmly. Size values are once, few and many counts, or a class for expanded clones, and some rows have none.

>-|TRBV3-1/TRBV3-2|-|TRBJ2-3
TGTGCCAGCAGCCAAGAGGGTTCGCCTAGCAGTGCAGATACGCAGTATTTT
CASSQEGSPSSADTQYF
>TRBD1|TRBV5-1|-|TRBJ2-5
TGCGCCAGCAGCTTATCCGGGACAGAACAAGAGACCCAGTACTTC
CASSLSGTEQETQYF
>TRBD2|TRBV18|-|TRBJ2-2
TGTGCCAGCTCAAGAGCGACTAGCGGGAGCGGGGAGCTGTTTTTT
CASSRATSGSGELFF
>-|TRBV5-1|-|TRBJ2-5
TGCGCCAGCAGCCCAGGACAGAGAACCCAAGAGACCCAGTACTTC
CASSPGQRTQETQYF
>TRBD1|TRBV7-2|-|TRBJ2-2
TGTGCCAGCAGCCGGGGACAGGGGAAAGGCGGGGAGCTGTTTTTT
CASSRGQGKGGELFF
>-|TRBV2|-|TRBJ2-2
TGTGCCAGCAGTGAGACCCGGAGCAGTTCCGGGGAGCTGTTTTTT
CASSETRSSSGELFF
>-|TRBV10-3|-|TRBJ1-1
TGTGCCATCAGCGCTTCCACAGTGAACACTGAAGCTTTCTTT
CAISASTVNTEAFF
>TRBD1|TRBV28|-|TRBJ1-5
TGTGCCAGCAGCCTGGGACAGAGAAGCAATCAGCCCCAGCATTTT
CASSLGQRSNQPQHF
>TRBD2|TRBV3-1/TRBV3-2|-|TRBJ2-1
TGTGCCAGCAGCCAGACTAGCGGTTACAATGAGCAGTTCTTC
CASSQTSGYNEQFF
>TRBD2|TRBV5-4|-|TRBJ2-2
TGTGCCAGCAGCCGGGGACTAGCCAGTTCGAACACCGGGGAGCTGTTTTTT
CASSRGLASSNTGELFF
>-|TRBV5-6|-|TRBJ1-1
TGTGCCAGCAGCTTCGTATCTCAGGGAACGCCGAACACTGAAGCTTTCTTT
CASSFVSQGTPNTEAFF
>TRBD1|TRBV11-2|-|TRBJ1-2
TGTGCCAGCAGCCAGGACAGGGGGGATGGCTACACCTTC
CASSQDRGDGYTF
>TRBD2|TRBV6-1|-|TRBJ2-1
TGTGCCAGCAGTGAAGTGTTTCGGACTAGCGGGTACAATGAGCAGTTCTTC
CASSEVFRTSGYNEQFF
>-|TRBV19|once|TRBJ2-6
TGTGCCAGTAGCGGCGGCCGGAATGGGGCCAACGTCCTGACTTTC
CASSGGRNGANVLTF
>TRBD2|TRBV2|-|TRBJ2-7
TGTGCCAGCAGTGGGTCAGGCGGGAGATGGTCCTACGAGCAGTACTTC
CASSGSGGRWSYEQYF
>-|TRBV7-9|-|TRBJ2-2
TGTGCCAGCACCAGACTAGAAAACTTAAACACCGGGGAGCTGTTTTTT
CASTRLENLNTGELFF
>TRBD2|TRBV7-9|-|TRBJ2-2
TGTGCCAGCAGAGATAGCGGGAGAAATGTCGGGGAGCTGTTTTTT
CASRDSGRNVGELFF
>-|TRBV5-8|-|TRBJ1-5
TGTGCCAGCAGCTTGGAGGGAGGGATCAATCAGCCCCAGCATTTT
CASSLEGGINQPQHF
>-|TRBV5-5|-|TRBJ1-4
TGTGCCAGCAGCTTGACCTACGGGGGGGATGAAAAACTGTTTTTT
CASSLTYGGDEKLFF
>-|TRBV6-6|-|TRBJ1-2
TGTGCCAGCAGTTACCCAGGGTTTGGCTATGGCTACACCTTC
CASSYPGFGYGYTF
>TRBD2|TRBV5-1|-|TRBJ2-5
TGCGCCAGCAGCTTCGGGAGGGAGACCCAGTACTTC
CASSFGRETQYF
>TRBD1|TRBV12-3/TRBV12-4|-|TRBJ1-1
TGTGCCAGCAGCCTAGGGACAGGGTGGGAAGCTTTCTTT
CASSLGTGWEAFF
>TRBD2|TRBV28|once|TRBJ2-7
TGTGCCAGCGGACTAGCGGGAGGGGAGCAGTACTTC
CASGLAGGEQYF
>-|TRBV6-5|-|TRBJ2-5
TGTGCCAGCACTATTAGCTACCAAGAGACCCAGTACTTC
CASTISYQETQYF
>-|TRBV2|-|TRBJ2-1
TGTGCCAGCAGTGGCAGGCTCAACAATGAGCAGTTCTTC
CASSGRLNNEQFF
>-|TRBV11-1|-|TRBJ2-3
TGTGCCAGCAGTTCATACAGGGTTAGCACAGATACGCAGTATTTT
CASSSYRVSTDTQYF
>TRBD1|TRBV29-1|-|TRBJ1-1
TGCAGCGCCAAAGGACAGGGAAACACTGAAGCTTTCTTT
CSAKGQGNTEAFF
>TRBD2|TRBV10-3|once|TRBJ2-5
TGTGCCGCCACCCCGAGGGAGGGCCAAGAGACCCAGTACTTC
CAATPREGQETQYF
>TRBD2|TRBV4-1|-|TRBJ2-1
TGCGCCAGCAGCCAAAGACTAGCGGGAGGATCGCCTAGCTCCTACAATGAGCAGTTCTTC
CASSQRLAGGSPSSYNEQFF
>TRBD1|TRBV19|once|TRBJ2-1
TGTGCCAGCGGGTATCCGACAGGGAGCAATGAGCAGTTCTTC
CASGYPTGSNEQFF
>-|TRBV2|-|TRBJ2-3
TGTGCCAGCACTCTGGGGGGAGATACGCAGTATTTT
CASTLGGDTQYF
>TRBD1|TRBV5-4|few|TRBJ2-1
TGTGCCAGCAGCCGAAGGACAGGGGGTAACGATGAGCAGTTCTTC
CASSRRTGGNDEQFF
>TRBD2|TRBV19|-|TRBJ2-3
TGTGCCAGTACCCCTCGGGGACTAGCGCCAGATACGCAGTATTTT
CASTPRGLAPDTQYF
>-|TRBV7-2|-|TRBJ2-5
TGTGCCAGCAGCTTAGTCAGGGCGGAGACCCAGTACTTC
CASSLVRAETQYF
>-|TRBV2|few|TRBJ1-4
TGTGCCAGCAGTGAAATGACAGTAGATAATGAAAAACTGTTTTTT
CASSEMTVDNEKLFF
>-|TRBV27|-|TRBJ1-6
TGTGCCAGCAGTGCCAACAGGGTCGGGCCACCTCGGGATTCACCCCTCCACTTT
CASSANRVGPPRDSPLHF
>-|TRBV7-9|-|TRBJ1-5
TGTGCCAGCAGCTTAGACGGTTTATATCAGCCCCAGCATTTT
CASSLDGLYQPQHF
>TRBD1|TRBV6-5|-|TRBJ2-7
TGTGCCAGCAGGAGGGACAGGGCTGCCTACGAGCAGTACTTC
CASRRDRAAYEQYF
>-|TRBV7-2|-|TRBJ1-4
TGTGCCAGCTCTAACCCCAGGGGTGCAACTAATGAAAAACTGTTTTTT
CASSNPRGATNEKLFF
>-|TRBV3-1/TRBV3-2|-|TRBJ2-2
TGTGCCAGCAGCCACGCACAAGGTCGGGTAGCCGGGGAGCTGTTTTTT
CASSHAQGRVAGELFF
>-|TRBV2|many|TRBJ2-7
TGTGCCAGCAGCCCCGGACAGAGAGAGCAGTACTTC
CASSPGQREQYF
>TRBD1|TRBV5-1|-|TRBJ1-1
TGCGCCAGCAGCGTCTTACAGGGGCCCGACACTGAAGCTTTCTTT
CASSVLQGPDTEAFF
>-|TRBV7-2|-|TRBJ1-5
TGTGCCAGCAGCTTAGTCGGCGGGGGCGAGGGACTGCCCCAGCATTTT
CASSLVGGGEGLPQHF
>-|TRBV3-1/TRBV3-2|-|TRBJ2-1
TGTGCCAGCAGCCAAGTTGAGAATGAGCAGTTCTTC
CASSQVENEQFF
>TRBD1|TRBV19|once|TRBJ2-3
TGTGCCAGTAGTGCAGGGGGCGCGGGAGATACGCAGTATTTT
CASSAGGAGDTQYF
>TRBD2|TRBV3-1/TRBV3-2|-|TRBJ2-1
TGTGCCAGCAGCCAATTCCCGACTAGCGGGAGCTCCTACAATGAGCAGTTCTTC
CASSQFPTSGSSYNEQFF
>-|TRBV5-4|-|TRBJ1-1
TGTGCCAGCAGCCCCCGGGACAAGGGACGAAACACTGAAGCTTTCTTT
CASSPRDKGRNTEAFF
>-|TRBV7-9|-|TRBJ2-3
TGTGCCAGCAGCTTAGGAGGGCGAGATACGCAGTATTTT
CASSLGGRDTQYF
>-|TRBV19|-|TRBJ2-5
TGTGCCAGTAGTATGTATCAAGAGACCCAGTACTTC
CASSMYQETQYF
>-|TRBV28|-|TRBJ2-7
TGTGCCAGCAGTTTAGGGCCCGGGGAGGTAGACTCCTACGAGCAGTACTTC
CASSLGPGEVDSYEQYF
>TRBD2|TRBV5-4|-|TRBJ2-1
TGTGCCAGCATCGAAACTAGCGGGTCTTACAATGAGCAGTTCTTC
CASIETSGSYNEQFF
>-|TRBV27|-|TRBJ1-5
TGTGCCAGCAGTTATGGGGGGGCTGGGCAGCCCCAGCATTTT
CASSYGGAGQPQHF
>-|TRBV24-1|once|TRBJ1-5
TGTGCCACCAGTGATGGTAGACAGAGCAATCAGCCCCAGCATTTT
CATSDGRQSNQPQHF
>TRBD1|TRBV19|-|TRBJ1-1
TGTGCCAGTAGTTTACAGGGGGGAGCTGAAGCTTTCTTT
CASSLQGGAEAFF
>-|TRBV21-1|-|TRBJ2-4
TGTGCCAGCAGCAAAACCCCCGCCTTTAGACTACCTGTAGCCAAAAACATTCAGTACTTC
CASSKTPAFRLPVAKNIQYF
>TRBD2|TRBV15|-|TRBJ2-2
TGTGCCACCAGCAGAGAGGGGACTAGCGGGAGTTGGTCCGGGGAGCTGTTTTTT
CATSREGTSGSWSGELFF
>-|TRBV19|-|TRBJ2-7
TGTGCCAGTAGGCCGGTAGCCTCTTCCTACGAGCAGTACTTC
CASRPVASSYEQYF
>-|TRBV6-2/TRBV6-3|-|TRBJ1-1
TGTGCCAGCAGTCCCTCGGGGAGGACTGAAGCTTTCTTT
CASSPSGRTEAFF
>-|TRBV24-1|few|TRBJ1-2
TGTGCCACCAGTGATGTAGCAGCCGACTCTAACTATGGCTACACCTTC
CATSDVAADSNYGYTF
>TRBD2|TRBV11-3|-|TRBJ2-1
TGTGCCAGCAGCTCCGGACTAGCGGGTGACAATGAGCAGTTCTTC
CASSSGLAGDNEQFF